Sequencing of this T cell receptor beta chain was carried out in a study of T cell responses to AZD1222 COVID-19 vaccine (dated by TCRdb to the early 2020s). With respect to the entire study: AZD1222 recipients with second doses at about 4 weeks or about 12 weeks were pooled, because spike-specific TCR depth and breadth did not differ between schedules. A total of about 250 trial participants underwent TCR sequencing, of whom about 200 had received two doses of AZD1222 and around 25 had received two doses of the MenACWY control vaccine. Trial participants were enrolled by age into 18-55, 56-69 and 70-plus year subgroups, with about 150, 28 and 57 TCR-sequenced participants respectively.

Overall study results and their limits: Epitopes outside the regions mutated in the B.1.351 and B.1.1.7 variants were reportedly recognized by nearly half of the unique spike-specific TCRs. The 56-69-year group was small, and its depth increase did not reach significance, likely because of low power. Participants were mostly white British, with more females than males. The authors suggested clonal diversity may have been underestimated. Because no samples from the day 14 peak response were available, repertoires could be characterized only after the peak T cell response. CD4 TCRs associated with the vaccine covered the entire spike protein, and the dominant responses were in regions 160-218 and 743-854. Conclusions about previously exposed vaccinees are limited, since just a handful of AZD1222 recipients were seropositive for SARS-CoV-2 at baseline. Spike-specific TCR breadth and depth rose significantly after two AZD1222 doses compared with day 0 and with MenACWY recipients.

As to this clone: It has no known antigen specificity. No base-level quality is on record; no much larger clone is a single base apart.

There are 16 amino acids in the CDR3, from cysteine to phenylalanine inclusive. Only CDR3 DNA is held: 48 bases, read in frame from base 1. V loses 1 base of germline sequence and J loses 5 bases, and the interval between the two ends is 14 bases. CDR1 is given as LGHNA and CDR2 as YNFKEQ, both from the germline V gene. Explained via the paper, the time point label denotes: baseline before first vaccination. The vaccinee samples were drawn from two UK trials, COV001 and COV002, one of which was a single-blind randomized controlled phase 2/3 trial testing AZD1222 (ChAdOx1 nCoV-19) in healthy adults. For TCRbeta chain sequencing, PBMC samples were collected from trial participants at day 0 and at day 28 after the second dose. The CDR3 regions of human TCRbeta chains were analyzed by immunosequencing. In the source study's methods: TCRs in the repertoires were compared against a reference library of SARS-CoV-2-specific TCRs that had been generated with the MIRA antigen-specificity platform. Breadth meant the fraction of unique TCRs that were SARS-CoV-2-associated, whereas depth meant the fraction of total T cells that were SARS-CoV-2-associated. Using the MIRA data, each spike-specific TCR was assigned both to the spike region to which the TCR was reactive and to a CD4 or CD8 class. Log10-transformed breadth and depth values were compared by one-way ANOVA with Sidak's multiple comparisons tests. Here the immuneACCESS table is served through TCRdb, limited to in-frame sequences with V and J called. Missing clones are a known gap in these copies; in checked studies unresolved V genes cover under half, and the rest lacks a known reason. For V, J and clone size, that table is used; D and trimming come from the DNA. The table for this sample lists roughly 140,000 clones; roughly 90% of them were counted only once. The ten largest make up approximately 1.5% of the sample.

The rearranged segments are TRBV4-2 and TRBJ1-4; a weak D assignment points to TRBD1 (6 bases agree). The TCR originated in an adult in good health. Here the sequenced sample was peripheral blood, taken on day 0 of AZD1222 vaccination. The base sequence is TGTGCCAGCAGCCAAGGTTGGGGGGACACGAATGAAAAACTGTTTTTT. This sequence encodes CASSQGWGDTNEKLFF.